These 30 T cell receptor beta chains came from one sample sequenced in a study of vaccination effects on CD4 cells after COVID-19. The protocol was immunoSEQ multiplex PCR, while the TCRdb copy is restricted to in-frame clones and leaves out a portion. Of tens of thousands of clones listed, 74% are singletons. Under the ViraFEST assay, PBMC were stimulated with viral peptide pools so that antigen-specific CD4+ T cells expanded. Sequencing was performed afterwards. Scientists isolated CD4+ T cells after a roughly 9-day culture period ended. Participants were given two doses of BNT162b2 or mRNA-1273 vaccine. These TCRs are of unknown antigen specificity. The sequenced sample was CD4+ T cells from PBMCs cultured with HCoV-229E spike peptides, obtained after COVID-19 vaccination. The receptors were gathered from a human donor who received a COVID-19 vaccine.

J is TRBJ1-5 and V is TRBV10-1, with D unclear. CDR1 is WNHNN, CDR2 SYGVQD, per germline (reference sequence). The CDR3 spans 10 residues. Trimming removed 9 bases at V and 2 bases at J, with 2 bases between. DNA for the CDR3: TGCGCCAGTGGCAATCAGCCCCAGCATTTT. This translates into CASGNQPQHF.

In this sample, this clone turned up a few times. The V gene is TRBV24-1, the J gene TRBJ1-5; D is unresolved. The CDR3 totals 15 residues. V dropped 5 bases and J dropped 2 bases, with 12 bases sitting between them. Germline CDR1 reads KGHDR; CDR2 reads SFDVKD. Here the CDR3 DNA reads TGTGCCACCAGTGCATCTCGGATGGGCAATCAGCCCCAGCATTTT. Its translation: CATSASRMGNQPQHF.

The chain joins TRBV7-3 to TRBJ2-5; 7 bases align to TRBD1. CDR3 size: 13 residues. In germline, CDR1 is SGHTA, CDR2 FQGTGA. Losses at the gene ends were 3 bases for V and 5 bases for J; bases not matched to a gene: 3. The CDR3 loop reads CASSFDREETQYF. The CDR3 nucleotides are TGTGCCAGCAGCTTCGACAGGGAGGAGACCCAGTACTTC.

This clone was seen a single time. V gene TRBV7-2 combines with J gene TRBJ1-6; 7 bases are shared with TRBD1. The germline V gene encodes CDR1 SGHTA and CDR2 FQGNSA. The CDR3 is made up of 16 amino acids. V dropped 1 base and J dropped 6; count of bases not matched to a gene: 6. CDR3 sequence reads: CASSLVVAGGNSPLHF. For the CDR3, the DNA is TGTGCCAGCAGCTTAGTGGTGGCAGGGGGTAATTCACCCCTCCACTTT.

V gene TRBV19 combines with J gene TRBJ1-1, with a tentative D call TRBD1 (5 bases). V was shortened by 2 bases and J by 10 bases, with 11 bases between the two germline ends. The CDR3 runs 12 residues. The V gene's germline CDR1 is LNHDA and CDR2 SQIVND (reference sequence). CDR3 residues: CASSIRGEGAFF. In DNA, the CDR3 is TGTGCCAGTAGTATACGAGGGGAGGGAGCTTTCTTT.

This clone was seen a handful of times. The chain has TRBV5-1 and TRBJ2-1; perhaps TRBD2 as D (6 bases). The V gene's germline CDR1 is SGHRS and CDR2 YFSETQ. The CDR3 consists of 16 residues. Trimming left V 1 base short and J 6 bases short, with 17 bases between. Written as DNA, the CDR3 is TGCGCCAGCAGCTTGCCTTACGGGGGTGCGGCCAATGAGCAGTTCTTC. It is translated as CASSLPYGGAANEQFF.

This clone was observed a handful of times. This chain joins TRBV6-5 and TRBJ1-1; weak D call: TRBD1 (5 bases). Between the trimmed V and J ends, which lost 6 bases and 1 base, there was a span of 12 bases. This CDR3 region has 14 residues. Germline V CDR1 and CDR2: MNHEY, SVGAGI. The CDR3 is CASSFSGGNTEAFF. The DNA for the CDR3 is TGTGCCAGCAGCTTCAGCGGGGGGAACACTGAAGCTTTCTTT.

The J gene is TRBJ1-2, the V gene TRBV5-6; no reliable D call. Per germline, CDR1 SGHDT and CDR2 YYEEEE. This CDR3 spans 14 amino acids. The germline V and J ends were trimmed by 0 bases and 6 bases, with 12 bases remaining between them. The CDR3 region is CASSLGRIPHGYTF. The CDR3 bases are TGTGCCAGCAGCTTGGGCAGGATACCCCATGGCTACACCTTC.

CDR3 sequence (DNA): TGTGCCAGCAGCAGACAGGGTTCCATTCAGTACTTC. Translation: CASSRQGSIQYF. The chain has TRBV6-6 and TRBJ2-4; 7 bases line up with TRBD1. Germline CDR1 reads MNHNY; CDR2 reads SVGAGI (reference sequence). This CDR3 is 12 amino acids long. V lost 6 bases, J lost 9 bases, and 5 bases stayed unmatched.

The chain couples TRBV6-5 to TRBJ2-7; 9 bases are a match to TRBD1. The CDR3 loop spans 16 amino acids. The germline V gene has CDR1 MNHEY and CDR2 SVGAGI. V shed 2 bases and J 9 bases; nucleotides not matched to a gene: 14. CDR3 region: CASSYHLKGTGGGQYV. CDR3 nucleotide sequence: TGTGCCAGCAGTTACCATCTAAAAGGAACAGGGGGCGGGCAGTACGTC.

The gene calls are TRBV5-1 and TRBJ1-4, with D possibly matching TRBD1 (6 bases). The germline V gene encodes CDR1 SGHRS and CDR2 YFSETQ. Trimming took off 1 base at V and 3 bases at J, with 16 bases between the two ends. The CDR3 has 17 amino acids. The chain's CDR3 is CASSLRSIGGPNEKLFF. For the CDR3, the DNA is TGCGCCAGCAGCTTGAGAAGTATAGGGGGACCTAATGAAAAACTGTTTTTT.

The rearrangement links TRBV6-2 or TRBV6-3 to TRBJ2-7, with 8 nucleotides matching TRBD2. J gave up 6 bases and V 5 bases, and 3 bases lay outside the gene matches. The CDR3 is 12 amino acids. The germline gives CDR1 MNHEY, CDR2 SVGEGT. The CDR3: CASSQGLAEQYV. The CDR3 DNA is TGTGCCAGCAGTCAAGGACTAGCCGAGCAGTACGTC.

This rearrangement joins TRBV7-3 to TRBJ1-1; tentatively, D is TRBD1 (6 bases). Germline V lookup: CDR1 SGHTA, CDR2 FQGTGA. The CDR3 runs 17 residues. V lost 5 bases to trimming and J lost 2 bases, with 21 bases between them. The DNA of the CDR3 is TGTGCCAGCAGCCCTAACCCGGGGGGGGCTAGAAACACTGAAGCTTTCTTT. Translated: CASSPNPGGARNTEAFF.

The rearrangement joins TRBV27 to TRBJ2-7; 7 bases map to TRBD1. Germline CDR1 MNHEY, CDR2 SMNVEV (reference sequence). Trimming cost V 6 bases and J 1 base; bases outside gene matches: 6. The CDR3 spans 14 residues. CDR3: CASRGRGSSYEQYV. In nucleotides, the CDR3 is TGTGCCAGCAGGGGCAGGGGGTCATCCTACGAGCAGTACGTC.

The V and J genes are TRBV10-3 and TRBJ2-5, with TRBD2 matching over 10 bases. V was clipped by 3 bases and J by 2 bases; unmatched bases: 6. Germline V lookup: CDR1 ENHRY, CDR2 SYGVKD. The CDR3 covers 16 residues. The CDR3 protein is CAISEFGLAAQETQYF. The CDR3 nucleotides are TGTGCCATCAGTGAATTTGGACTAGCGGCTCAAGAGACCCAGTACTTC.

This rearrangement joins TRBV15 to TRBJ2-1, with D perhaps TRBD2 (5 bases). CDR1 is LNHNV, CDR2 YYDKDF, per germline (reference sequence). Trimming removed 0 bases from V and 1 base from J, with 13 bases in between. The CDR3 is 17 amino acids. CDR3 DNA: TGTGCCACCAGCAGAGATTACTTGAGGGATTCCTACAATGAGCAGTTCTTC. This translates into CATSRDYLRDSYNEQFF.

In this sample, this clone turned up once. The sample has other DNA sequences that encode this CDR3 too. V usage is TRBV18 and J usage is TRBJ1-3; D not certain. Germline V CDR1 and CDR2: KGHSH, LQKENI. The CDR3 covers 11 residues. With 3 bases removed from V and 4 bases from J, the gap between germline ends came to 1 base. The CDR3 sequence is CASSPGNTIYF. CDR3 bases: TGTGCCAGCTCACCGGGAAACACCATATATTTT.

The chain has TRBV11-3 and TRBJ1-1; a possible D gene is TRBD1 (5 bases). Germline CDR1 SGHNT, CDR2 YENEEA. The V gene lost 8 bases and the J gene lost 3 bases, with 13 bases spanning the gap. This CDR3 is 13 amino acids long. This CDR3 reads CASGLGEDTEAFF. As DNA, the CDR3 is TGTGCCAGCGGGCTAGGGGAGGACACTGAAGCTTTCTTT.

The chain combines TRBV15 with TRBJ2-1, with D perhaps assigned TRBD1 or TRBD2 (5 bases each). Trimming removed 1 base from V and 5 bases from J, with 12 bases in between. The CDR3 is made up of 15 amino acids. Per the germline V gene, CDR1 is LNHNV and CDR2 is YYDKDF (reference sequence). CDR3 sequence: CATSRAGAPDNEQFF. The CDR3 DNA follows: TGTGCCACCAGCAGAGCCGGGGCACCCGACAATGAGCAGTTCTTC.

In DNA form, the CDR3 reads TGTGCCAGCAGCCCAGGAGGGGGAGGGAGAACCTACGAGCAGTACGTC. It encodes CASSPGGGGRTYEQYV. J is TRBJ2-7 and V is TRBV5-4; D perhaps matches TRBD2 (7 bases). Trimming cost V 4 bases and J 2 bases, with 19 bases left between them. The CDR3 extends over 16 amino acids. Germline V lookup: CDR1 SGHNT, CDR2 YYREEE (reference sequence).

The sample holds one count of this clone. V and J are TRBV5-6 and TRBJ1-2; TRBD1 matches 9 bases. The CDR3 is made up of 16 amino acids. Per the germline V gene, CDR1 is SGHDT and CDR2 is YYEEEE. The ends lost 4 bases at V and 5 bases at J; junction bases unmatched: 12. Here the CDR3 DNA reads TGTGCCAGCAGCCAAACCAACAGGGGGCTCGGATATGGCTACACCTTC. It yields the protein CASSQTNRGLGYGYTF.

This chain uses TRBV11-2 with TRBJ2-7; D gene ambiguous. Between the trimmed V and J ends, which lost 2 bases and 2 bases, there was a span of 7 bases. The V gene's germline CDR1 is SGHAT and CDR2 FQNNGV. The CDR3 extends over 13 amino acids. The DNA for the CDR3 is TGTGCCAGCAGCTTAAACGGCGCCTACGAGCAGTACGTC. It is translated as CASSLNGAYEQYV.

The chain uses TRBV18 and TRBJ2-2; TRBD1 or TRBD2 may be the D gene (5 bases each). V gave up 7 bases and J gave up 7 bases, with 28 bases separating them. The CDR3 contains 18 residues. CDR1 is KGHSH, CDR2 LQKENI, per germline. CDR3 sequence (DNA): TGTGCCAGCTTCCGGACAAGATCGGTCGGGGAACGAAGCGGGGAGCTGTTTTTT. Its protein is CASFRTRSVGERSGELFF. The variable domain in full, completed from reference TRBV18 and TRBJ2-2, reads NAGVMQNPRHLVRRRGQEARLRCSPMKGHSHVYWYRQLPEEGLKFMVYLQKENIIDESGMPKERFSAEFPKEGPSILRIQQVVRGDSAAYFCASFRTRSVGERSGELFFGEGSRLTVL.

This clone was seen just once. This sequence joins TRBV2 and TRBJ1-6; D remains ambiguous. The ends were cut back, 8 bases at V and 6 bases at J, with 14 bases in the middle. Germline values: CDR1 SNHLY, CDR2 FYNNEI. CDR3 size: 14 residues. In nucleotides, the CDR3 is TGTGCCAGCTTTCGGAGGACCGGTAATTCACCCCTCCACTTT. Translated: CASFRRTGNSPLHF.

V and J are TRBV7-8 and TRBJ1-5; TRBD1 is a possible D gene (6 bases). Germline V CDR1 and CDR2: SGHVS, FQNEAQ. The CDR3 sequence is 18 residues long. The V end was cut by 5 bases, the J end by 0 bases, with 20 bases between. This CDR3 reads CASSTLEGGRISNQPQHF. Here the CDR3 DNA reads TGTGCCAGCAGCACACTGGAAGGGGGAAGGATTAGCAATCAGCCCCAGCATTTT.

In nucleotides, the CDR3 is TGCGCCAGCAGCGAAAGGACAGGGGTAACAACCACTGAAGCTTTCTTT. Translated: CASSERTGVTTTEAFF. The V call is TRBV5-1, the J call TRBJ1-1; 9 bases line up with TRBD1. Germline V gives CDR1 SGHRS, CDR2 YFSETQ. This CDR3 has 16 amino acids. V was pared by 4 bases and J by 4 bases, with 11 bases of the junction left unmatched.

The chain uses TRBV6-1 and TRBJ1-3; D unclear. The CDR3 sequence is 15 residues long. Trimming took 0 bases from V and 3 from J, leaving 9 bases between them. From germline, CDR1 is MNHNS and CDR2 SASEGT. This chain's CDR3 is CASSEAWLGGNTIYF. CDR3 DNA sequence: TGTGCCAGCAGTGAAGCATGGTTGGGTGGAAACACCATATATTTT.

V is TRBV5-6 and J is TRBJ1-1, with 8 bases matching TRBD1. V trimming: 1 base; J trimming: 6 bases; junction bases outside the gene matches: 17. This CDR3 has 18 residues. CDR1 is SGHDT and CDR2 is YYEEEE in the germline V gene. The CDR3 DNA follows: TGTGCCAGCAGCTTGACCAAGTCCGCAGGGGGCAAGGTCGCTGAAGCTTTCTTT. It yields the protein CASSLTKSAGGKVAEAFF.

This chain uses TRBV12-5 with TRBJ1-5; D is possibly TRBD1 (5 bases). Germline V CDR1 and CDR2: LGHNT, FRNRAP. V was clipped by 0 bases and J by 4 bases, with 19 bases between them. The CDR3 is 18 residues long. In DNA, the CDR3 is TGTGCTAGTGGTTTGGTACGAGATGGGGACGTGGTAAATCAGCCCCAGCATTTT. It specifies CASGLVRDGDVVNQPQHF.

The V call is TRBV7-2, the J call TRBJ2-3; 10 bases map to TRBD2. Germline V lookup: CDR1 SGHTA, CDR2 FQGNSA. The V segment lost 3 bases and the J segment 5 bases; nucleotides outside the gene matches: 5. This CDR3 spans 15 amino acids. CDR3 in amino acids: CASSFGAGGKDTQYF. CDR3 coding DNA: TGTGCCAGCAGCTTTGGAGCGGGGGGGAAAGATACGCAGTATTTT.